This TCR beta chain was found in a study of T cell changes during pregnancy in multiple sclerosis. V trimming: 6 bases; J trimming: 2 bases; junction bases outside the gene matches: 6. This CDR3 contains 15 residues. Germline CDR1 reads SNHLY; CDR2 reads FYNNEI. Assay used: immunoSEQ multiplex PCR; TCRdb lists only in-frame clones, some missing. The sample carries about 99,000 clones, about 90% recorded once. This TCR was recovered from a female donor with multiple sclerosis, enrolled in a pregnancy study. The chain joins TRBV2 to TRBJ1-5, with 8 bases lining up with TRBD1. The source was peripheral blood, collected after pregnancy. Written as DNA, the CDR3 is TGTGCCAGCAGGGTCACAGGGGGAGGCAATCAGCCCCAGCATTTT. Protein sequence: CASRVTGGGNQPQHF.